A single sample gave rise to the 15 T cell receptor beta chains below, sequenced in a study of Graves' ophthalmopathy and Graves' hyperthyroidism. The TCR beta CDR3 regions underwent amplification from RNA transcripts. Scientists carried out first-round RT-PCR using HTBI primers and then a second-round multiplex PCR. TCRdb fed the multiplex PCR reads into MiXCR, producing one record per CDR3 protein. The table has approximately 210,000 distinct CDR3 sequences, roughly 29% seen once. Sequencing used peripheral blood. These receptors originate from a man between 45 and 60 years old with Graves' ophthalmopathy.

This clonotype showed up just a few times. The V and J genes are TRBV27 and TRBJ2-7, with D perhaps TRBD2 (6 bases). The CDR3 loop spans 15 amino acids. Trimming pared 4 bases from V and 3 bases from J, leaving 16 bases between. Germline loops: CDR1 MNHEY, CDR2 SMNVEV (reference sequence). CDR3 in DNA: TGTGCCAGCAGTTCGCCGAGGCGGAGGGACTACGAGCAGTACTTC. Amino acid sequence: CASSSPRRRDYEQYF.

This clonotype was observed at least ten times. The chain couples TRBV10-2 to TRBJ1-2; 8 bases map to TRBD1. The germline gives CDR1 WSHSY, CDR2 SAAADI. With 10 bases clipped from V and 3 bases from J, the junction kept 7 bases outside the gene matches. This CDR3 is 13 amino acids long. The CDR3 loop reads CATNSDRDYGYTF. CDR3 DNA sequence: TGCGCCACCAATTCGGACAGGGACTATGGCTACACCTTC.

This sequence joins TRBV6-1 and TRBJ1-6; TRBD1 aligns across 8 bases. The CDR3 loop spans 18 amino acids. The V gene's germline CDR1 is MNHNS and CDR2 SASEGT. V shed 7 bases and J 0 bases; nucleotides not matched to a gene: 11. In DNA form, the CDR3 reads TGTGCCAGCACCCCGGGACAGGCCATCAGCTCCTATAATTCACCCCTCCACTTT. It encodes CASTPGQAISSYNSPLHF.

This clonotype was seen a handful of times. The chain employs TRBV4-3 and TRBJ2-3; 9 bases are shared with TRBD2. CDR1 is LGHNA and CDR2 is YSLEER in the germline V gene. This CDR3 is built from 17 residues. Losses at the gene ends were 0 bases for V and 2 bases for J; bases not matched to a gene: 6. The CDR3 loop is CASSQDSLAGSTDTQYF. CDR3 coding DNA: TGCGCCAGCAGCCAAGACTCGCTAGCGGGGTCCACAGATACGCAGTATTTT.

This clonotype was recorded many times. This sequence joins TRBV6-5 and TRBJ1-5, with 10 positions matching TRBD1. V dropped 6 bases and J dropped 6; count of bases not matched to a gene: 5. Germline CDR1 reads MNHEY; CDR2 reads SVGAGI. The CDR3 has 14 residues. The CDR3 region has the DNA TGTGCCAGCAGGTCCGGGACAGGGGCTCAGCCCCAGCATTTT. It yields the protein CASRSGTGAQPQHF.

This clonotype has at least ten counts. V gene TRBV7-3 combines with J gene TRBJ2-5; D is unclear. The ends were cut back, 1 base at V and 5 bases at J, with 17 bases in the middle. This CDR3 region has 16 residues. Germline V gene data show CDR1 as SGHTA and CDR2 as FQGTGA. CDR3 sequence (DNA): TGTGCCAGCAGCTTAATGGGTGTGACACCCAGGGAGACCCAGTACTTC. Translating it yields CASSLMGVTPRETQYF.

This clonotype was seen ten or more times. The chain joins TRBV7-2 to TRBJ2-7; 8 nucleotides match TRBD1. This CDR3 region has 15 residues. Germline V gene lookup returns CDR1 SGHTA and CDR2 FQGNSA. After removal of 1 base from V and 3 bases from J, the junction contained 5 bases not matched to a gene. As DNA, the CDR3 is TGTGCCAGCAGCTTAGAGGGGACAGGATACTACGAGCAGTACTTC. Translation: CASSLEGTGYYEQYF.

This chain connects TRBV7-2 to TRBJ2-5; 9 bases map to TRBD2. Trimming removed 4 bases from V and 5 bases from J; junction bases left unmatched: 5. Germline V lookup: CDR1 SGHTA, CDR2 FQGNSA. This CDR3 has 14 amino acids. The CDR3 protein is CASSSGLAMETQYF. Here the CDR3 DNA reads TGTGCCAGCAGCTCCGGACTAGCGATGGAGACCCAGTACTTC. The whole variable domain, filled in from reference TRBV7-2 and TRBJ2-5, reads GAGVSQSPSNKVTEKGKDVELRCDPISGHTALYWYRQSLGQGLEFLIYFQGNSAPDKSGLPSDRFSAERTGGSVSTLTIQRTQQEDSAVYLCASSSGLAMETQYFGPGTRLLVL.

This clonotype was observed at least ten times. The chain carries TRBV12-3 or TRBV12-4 and TRBJ1-3; no reliable D call. The CDR3 contains 14 residues. V was clipped by 7 bases and J by 1 base, with 11 bases between them. CDR3 region: CASTYPGSGNTIYF. In nucleotides, the CDR3 is TGTGCCAGCACCTATCCTGGGTCTGGAAACACCATATATTTT.

In this sample, this clonotype turned up many times. V usage is TRBV6-5 and J usage is TRBJ2-7; 7 bases are shared with TRBD1. Germline V CDR1 and CDR2: MNHEY, SVGAGI. The V segment lost 10 bases and the J segment 7 bases; nucleotides outside the gene matches: 10. The CDR3 spans 12 residues. The CDR3 DNA reads TGTGCCATACTCCGGGACAGACTTGAGCAGTACTTC. Its protein is CAILRDRLEQYF.

This clonotype has more than one count but fewer than ten. V and J are TRBV5-1 and TRBJ1-3; 8 nucleotides agree with TRBD1. Looked up from germline, CDR1 is SGHRS and CDR2 is YFSETQ. The CDR3 totals 13 residues. The ends lost 4 bases at V and 8 bases at J; junction bases unmatched: 5. The CDR3: CASSTTGEDTIYF. The CDR3 DNA reads as TGCGCCAGCAGCACGACAGGGGAGGACACCATATATTTT.

This clonotype was detected a few times. The gene calls are TRBV28 and TRBJ2-7, with D possibly being TRBD1 or TRBD2 (5 bases each). This CDR3 spans 14 amino acids. CDR1 is MDHEN and CDR2 is SYDVKM in the germline V gene. Trimming removed 2 bases from V and 2 bases from J, with 10 bases in between. CDR3 bases: TGTGCCAGCAGTTTAGGGACGGATCCCTACGAGCAGTACTTC. Protein: CASSLGTDPYEQYF.

This clonotype was recorded many times. J is TRBJ2-5 and V is TRBV6-5, with D perhaps TRBD1 (6 bases). Trimming removed 0 bases from V and 6 bases from J, with 14 bases in between. The CDR3 runs to 15 residues. Germline CDR1 reads MNHEY; CDR2 reads SVGAGI. The CDR3 sequence: CASSYSGAGEKTQYF. CDR3 nucleotides: TGTGCCAGCAGTTACTCGGGGGCAGGGGAAAAGACCCAGTACTTC.

This clonotype appeared many times. V and J are TRBV30 and TRBJ2-7; D is uncertain. Trimming cost V 2 bases and J 0 bases, with 8 bases left between them. The CDR3 runs 13 residues. Per the germline V gene, CDR1 is GTSNPN and CDR2 is SVGIG (reference sequence). CDR3 bases: TGTGCCTGGAGTAATGGACGCTCCTACGAGCAGTACTTC. This codes for CAWSNGRSYEQYF.

The gene calls are TRBV27 and TRBJ1-2; D may be TRBD1 (5 bases). V lost 3 bases and J lost 7, with 12 bases in between. This CDR3 contains 13 residues. Germline V lookup: CDR1 MNHEY, CDR2 SMNVEV (reference sequence). CDR3 loop: CASSFSGLGGYTF. DNA of the CDR3: TGTGCCAGCAGTTTCTCAGGGCTTGGTGGCTACACCTTC.